The 6 T cell receptor beta chains below all came from one sample that was sequenced in a study of shared clonotypes between healthy human individuals. This table comes from immunoSEQ multiplex PCR, and its TCRdb copy is limited to in-frame clones, with some not included. The table records about 2,500,000 clones, approximately 92% of them present only once. Source material: naive CD4+ T cells sorted from blood. The subset was: CD45RA+ positively selected. These receptor sequences come from a man younger than 35 in good health.

The chain joins TRBV11-3 to TRBJ1-2, with TRBD1 matching over 8 bases. J gave up 8 bases and V 2 bases, and 13 bases lay outside the gene matches. Germline CDR1 SGHNT, CDR2 YENEEA. The CDR3 consists of 16 residues. The CDR3: CASSLTLGQGFGGYTF. The CDR3 DNA reads TGTGCCAGCAGCTTAACCCTCGGACAGGGCTTCGGGGGCTACACCTTC. The whole variable domain, remainder taken from reference TRBV11-3 and TRBJ1-2, is EAGVVQSPRYKIIEKKQPVAFWCNPISGHNTLYWYLQNLGQGPELLIRYENEEAVDDSQLPKDRFSAERLKGVDSTLKIQPAELGDSAVYLCASSLTLGQGFGGYTFGSGTRLTVV.

V and J are TRBV30 and TRBJ2-2; 9 nucleotides align to TRBD1. V gave up 4 bases and J gave up 6 bases; unmatched junction bases: 0. Germline-derived CDR1 and CDR2 are GTSNPN and SVGIG (reference sequence). The CDR3 contains 12 residues. This CDR3 reads CAWNRGPGELFF. The CDR3 DNA reads as TGTGCCTGGAACAGGGGGCCCGGGGAGCTGTTTTTT. Full variable domain (missing parts from reference TRBV30 and TRBJ2-2): SQTIHQWPATLVQPVGSPLSLECTVEGTSNPNLYWYRQAAGRGLQLLFYSVGIGQISSEVPQNLSASRPQDRQFILSSKKLLLSDSGFYLCAWNRGPGELFFGEGSRLTVL.

The chain is built from TRBV6-1 and TRBJ1-2; D gene unclear. The length of the CDR3 is 12 residues. V lost 7 bases and J lost 8, with 14 bases in between. Germline CDR1 is MNHNS and CDR2 is SASEGT. CDR3 protein: CASNDRVSGYTF. DNA for the CDR3: TGTGCCAGCAACGACCGGGTTTCGGGCTACACCTTC.

V gene TRBV4-1 combines with J gene TRBJ1-1; D call uncertain. The CDR3 has 14 amino acids. Germline V gives CDR1 MGHRA, CDR2 YSYEKL. Trimming removed 2 bases from V and 1 base from J, with 8 bases in between. The CDR3 reads CASSQLTANTEAFF. CDR3 DNA sequence: TGCGCCAGCAGCCAACTCACAGCGAACACTGAAGCTTTCTTT.

This clone is a singleton in its sample. The chain has TRBV13 and TRBJ2-3, with 7 bases lining up with TRBD2. V was pared by 2 bases and J by 1 base, with 15 bases of the junction left unmatched. The germline V gene encodes CDR1 PRHDT and CDR2 FYEKMQ (reference sequence). The CDR3 is 19 amino acids. Here the CDR3 reads CASSLSASGDFRGTDTQYF. The CDR3 coding sequence is TGTGCCAGCAGCTTATCAGCCAGCGGGGACTTTAGGGGCACAGATACGCAGTATTTT.

The rearrangement uses TRBV7-2 and TRBJ2-5, with D hard to call. With 3 bases removed from V and 2 bases from J, the gap between germline ends came to 7 bases. The CDR3 totals 13 residues. Germline CDR1 SGHTA, CDR2 FQGNSA. CDR3 loop: CASSFYRQETQYF. CDR3 nucleotide sequence: TGTGCCAGCAGCTTTTACCGGCAAGAGACCCAGTACTTC. The full variable domain, with the rest looked up from reference TRBV7-2 and TRBJ2-5, is GAGVSQSPSNKVTEKGKDVELRCDPISGHTALYWYRQSLGQGLEFLIYFQGNSAPDKSGLPSDRFSAERTGGSVSTLTIQRTQQEDSAVYLCASSFYRQETQYFGPGTRLLVL.